This TCR beta chain comes out of a study of ipilimumab plus nivolumab after autologous stem cell transplantation. Study background: Both relapsed and primary refractory DLBCL were included. General study findings and limits: Authors suggest TCR repertoire, Treg phenotype and gut microbiota support further study.

V was cut by 6 bases and J by 7 bases, with 6 bases left in between. Germline assignment: CDR1 SNHLY and CDR2 FYNNEI. This CDR3 is built from 11 residues. The data were produced by immunoSEQ multiplex PCR, yet TCRdb's version contains in-frame clones alone and is incomplete. The sample shows roughly 15,000 clones, more than 65% of them seen only once. As to this clone: What it binds is not known.

Ipilimumab, 1 mg/kg, started 14 to 28 days after autologous transplant. Patients received nivolumab 3 mg/kg at weeks 1, 4, 7, 10, then fortnightly to week 26. The input for sequencing was PBMCs, taken in a trial of ipilimumab plus nivolumab as post-transplant consolidation. The source is a male donor with diffuse large B-cell lymphoma. The J gene is TRBJ2-2, the V gene TRBV2, with D uncertain. In nucleotides, the CDR3 is TGTGCCAGCAGCCTCCTCGGGGAGCTGTTTTTT. Translating gives CASSLLGELFF.